One sample yielded the 4 T cell receptor beta chains listed below, sequenced in a study of technical replicates of blood from a handful of donors. Clones were read by immunoSEQ multiplex PCR, and TCRdb kept only the in-frame ones, dropping some. The profile shows 65,000 to 90,000 clones, 90% to 95% of them singletons. The sample taken for sequencing was T cells isolated from PBMCs. Source of these receptors: a human donor in good health.

The chain combines TRBV7-9 with TRBJ2-3; perhaps TRBD1 as D (6 bases). The CDR3 is 16 residues long. V was shortened by 7 bases and J by 5 bases, with 22 bases between the two germline ends. CDR1 is SEHNR, CDR2 FQNEAQ, per germline (reference sequence). CDR3 loop: CASTRGGQQMKDTQYF. DNA for the CDR3: TGTGCCAGCACCCGGGGTGGACAGCAAATGAAAGATACGCAGTATTTT.

The gene calls are TRBV5-4 and TRBJ1-2; perhaps TRBD1 as D (6 bases). The V end was cut by 4 bases, the J end by 5 bases, with 12 bases between. Looked up from germline, CDR1 is SGHNT and CDR2 is YYREEE (reference sequence). CDR3 length equals 13 residues. The CDR3 region has the DNA TGTGCCAGCAGCCAAAACAGGGTTTATGGCTACACCTTC. Translating gives CASSQNRVYGYTF.

The CDR3 spells CASSPRASDNTGELFF. CDR3 nucleotide sequence: TGTGCCAGCTCACCACGGGCTAGCGATAACACCGGGGAGCTGTTTTTT. This chain joins TRBV18 and TRBJ2-2; a weak D match, TRBD2 (6 bases). Germline loops: CDR1 KGHSH, CDR2 LQKENI. The V gene lost 1 base and the J gene lost 2 bases, with 11 bases spanning the gap. The CDR3 is made up of 16 amino acids. The entire variable domain, with the rest obtained from reference TRBV18 and TRBJ2-2, is as follows: NAGVMQNPRHLVRRRGQEARLRCSPMKGHSHVYWYRQLPEEGLKFMVYLQKENIIDESGMPKERFSAEFPKEGPSILRIQQVVRGDSAAYFCASSPRASDNTGELFFGEGSRLTVL.

The chain is built from TRBV7-9 and TRBJ1-4; the D is unclear. In germline, CDR1 is SEHNR, CDR2 FQNEAQ (reference sequence). There are 15 residues in the CDR3. The ends were cut back, 3 bases at V and 0 bases at J, with 8 bases in the middle. The CDR3 DNA sequence: TGTGCCAGCAGCTTTAGATCGGCAACTAATGAAAAACTGTTTTTT. Amino acids: CASSFRSATNEKLFF.